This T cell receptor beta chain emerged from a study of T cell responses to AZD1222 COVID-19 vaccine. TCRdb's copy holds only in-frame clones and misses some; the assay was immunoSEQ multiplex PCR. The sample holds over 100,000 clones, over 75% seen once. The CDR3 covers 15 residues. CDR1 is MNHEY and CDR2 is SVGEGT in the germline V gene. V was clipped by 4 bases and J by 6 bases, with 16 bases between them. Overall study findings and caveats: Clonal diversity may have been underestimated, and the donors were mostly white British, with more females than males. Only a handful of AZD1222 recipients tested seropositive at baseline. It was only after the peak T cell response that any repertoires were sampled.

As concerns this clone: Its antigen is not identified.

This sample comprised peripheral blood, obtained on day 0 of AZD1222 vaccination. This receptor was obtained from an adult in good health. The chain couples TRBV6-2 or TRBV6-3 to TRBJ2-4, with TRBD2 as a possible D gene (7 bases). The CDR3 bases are TGTGCCAGCAGTTCTTCTGGGGGGGCCCTAAACATTCAGTACTTC. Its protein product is CASSSSGGALNIQYF.